These 19 T cell receptor beta chains came from one sample sequenced in a study of Tregs in tolerant kidney transplant recipients. Assay used: immunoSEQ multiplex PCR; TCRdb lists only in-frame clones, some missing. The data contain some 250,000 clones, roughly four fifths of them singletons. Sequencing was done on a sample of CD4+ T cells from blood. The receptors shown here come from a human donor in good health.

V usage is TRBV14 and J usage is TRBJ2-1; D call uncertain. Germline-derived CDR1 and CDR2 are SGHDN and FVKESK. The CDR3 has 15 residues. The V end was cut by 4 bases, the J end by 2 bases, with 12 bases between. CDR3 bases: TGTGCCAGCAGCCCTATCGGGTCAACCTACAATGAGCAGTTCTTC. Its protein product is CASSPIGSTYNEQFF. Using reference TRBV14 and TRBJ2-1 for the parts outside the CDR3, the full variable domain is EAGVTQFPSHSVIEKGQTVTLRCDPISGHDNLYWYRRVMGKEIKFLLHFVKESKQDESGMPNNRFLAERTGGTYSTLKVQPAELEDSGVYFCASSPIGSTYNEQFFGPGTRLTVL.

This clone has a handful of counts. J is TRBJ2-7 and V is TRBV5-1; D perhaps matches TRBD1 (5 bases). The V end was cut by 2 bases, the J end by 2 bases, with 11 bases between. Germline V gene data show CDR1 as SGHRS and CDR2 as YFSETQ. There are 14 residues in the CDR3. The CDR3 nucleotides read TGCGCCAGCAGCTTTGTGGACACCGCCTACGAGCAGTACTTC. It specifies CASSFVDTAYEQYF.

V usage is TRBV5-1 and J usage is TRBJ2-5; D is undetermined. The CDR3 runs 12 residues. CDR1 SGHRS and CDR2 YFSETQ come from the germline V gene. Trimming left V 5 bases short and J 1 base short, with 6 bases between. CDR3 amino acids: CASRNSQETQYF. The CDR3 nucleotides read TGCGCCAGCAGGAATAGCCAAGAGACCCAGTACTTC.

This chain links TRBV7-2 with TRBJ2-3; 7 bases line up with TRBD2. CDR3 length: 15 amino acids. V shed 3 bases, J shed 4 bases, and the junction held 7 bases outside the gene matches. CDR1 SGHTA and CDR2 FQGNSA come from the germline V gene. Written as DNA, the CDR3 is TGTGCCAGCAGCTTCGCCGGGACTACTGCAGATACGCAGTATTTT. Protein product: CASSFAGTTADTQYF. The whole variable domain, filled in from reference TRBV7-2 and TRBJ2-3, reads GAGVSQSPSNKVTEKGKDVELRCDPISGHTALYWYRQSLGQGLEFLIYFQGNSAPDKSGLPSDRFSAERTGGSVSTLTIQRTQQEDSAVYLCASSFAGTTADTQYFGPGTRLTVL.

This rearrangement joins TRBV19 to TRBJ2-2, with TRBD2 identical over 7 bases. This CDR3 region has 13 residues. Per germline, CDR1 LNHDA and CDR2 SQIVND (reference sequence). Trimming took 5 bases from V and 6 from J; bases not matched to a gene: 3. This chain's CDR3 is CASSLTSPGELFF. The DNA for the CDR3 is TGTGCCAGTAGTTTGACTAGCCCCGGGGAGCTGTTTTTT.

The genes are TRBV30 and TRBJ1-2; unclear D gene. Trimming cost V 2 bases and J 0 bases, with 4 bases left between them. From germline, CDR1 is GTSNPN and CDR2 SVGIG (reference sequence). CDR3 size: 12 residues. CDR3 bases: TGTGCCTGGAGTATAGCTAACTATGGCTACACCTTC. As protein: CAWSIANYGYTF. The variable domain in full, completed from reference TRBV30 and TRBJ1-2, reads SQTIHQWPATLVQPVGSPLSLECTVEGTSNPNLYWYRQAAGRGLQLLFYSVGIGQISSEVPQNLSASRPQDRQFILSSKKLLLSDSGFYLCAWSIANYGYTFGSGTRLTVV.

V gene TRBV29-1 combines with J gene TRBJ2-7; a weak D match, TRBD2 (6 bases). The CDR3 runs 12 residues. V dropped 3 bases and J dropped 5 bases, with 11 bases sitting between them. Germline CDR1 SQVTM, CDR2 ANQGSEA. CDR3 in DNA: TGCAGCGTTGATGGGGGGTACCACGAGCAGTACTTC. It is translated as CSVDGGYHEQYF.

This clone has only one observation. V usage is TRBV7-8 and J usage is TRBJ1-5; 7 bases are shared with TRBD1. This CDR3 is 16 amino acids long. Germline V gene sequence: CDR1 SGHVS, CDR2 FQNEAQ. The trim removed 5 bases at V and 0 bases at J, leaving 7 bases unmatched. The CDR3 loop is CASSPRTGSSNQPQHF. In nucleotides, the CDR3 is TGTGCCAGCAGCCCACGGACAGGTTCTAGCAATCAGCCCCAGCATTTT.

The V gene is TRBV7-8, the J gene TRBJ1-3, with no clear D. This CDR3 has 16 amino acids. The germline CDR1 and CDR2 sequences are SGHVS and FQNEAQ. V was cut by 1 base and J by 1 base, with 11 bases left in between. The CDR3 bases are TGTGCCAGCAGCTTAGAGTTGGCGAGATCTGGAAACACCATATATTTT. Translating gives CASSLELARSGNTIYF.

The J gene is TRBJ2-5, the V gene TRBV5-1; 10 bases are shared with TRBD2. The germline V gene has CDR1 SGHRS and CDR2 YFSETQ. The CDR3 consists of 15 residues. After removal of 4 bases from V and 3 bases from J, the junction contained 6 bases not matched to a gene. DNA of the CDR3: TGCGCCAGCAGCCTTTTGCTAGCGGGAGAAGAGACCCAGTACTTC. Residues: CASSLLLAGEETQYF.

The sample holds a few counts of this clone. This chain links TRBV7-9 with TRBJ2-7; D may match TRBD1 or TRBD2 (5 bases each). The CDR3 runs to 15 residues. V was pared by 1 base and J by 8 bases, with 18 bases between. Germline CDR1 is SEHNR and CDR2 is FQNEAQ (reference sequence). CDR3 region: CASSLGAGTPSKQYF. CDR3 in DNA: TGTGCCAGCAGCTTAGGGGCAGGGACCCCTTCGAAGCAGTACTTC.

V and J are TRBV4-1 and TRBJ1-1, with TRBD1 as a possible D gene (6 bases). This CDR3 region has 17 residues. Per the germline V gene, CDR1 is MGHRA and CDR2 is YSYEKL. V gave up 0 bases and J gave up 0 bases, with 14 bases separating them. The CDR3 region has the DNA TGCGCCAGCAGCCAAGAGCCCACGGACAGCTTGAACACTGAAGCTTTCTTT. Amino acid sequence: CASSQEPTDSLNTEAFF.

CDR3 nucleotide sequence: TGTGCTAGTGGTTTGGGACAGTCGAGCACAGATACGCAGTATTTT. Amino acids: CASGLGQSSTDTQYF. The rearrangement uses TRBV12-5 and TRBJ2-3; possible D gene TRBD1, 5 bases. Germline V gene sequence: CDR1 LGHNT, CDR2 FRNRAP. The CDR3 covers 15 residues. The V and J ends lost 1 base and 0 bases respectively, with 8 bases between them.

This clone is a singleton in its sample. The chain couples TRBV2 to TRBJ2-1; 10 bases agree with TRBD2. V gave up 6 bases and J gave up 9 bases; unmatched junction bases: 5. The CDR3 is made up of 13 amino acids. Looked up from germline, CDR1 is SNHLY and CDR2 is FYNNEI. The CDR3 sequence is CASSSGGGGEQFF. CDR3 nucleotides: TGTGCCAGCAGCAGCGGGGGGGGTGGTGAGCAGTTCTTC.

On this clone itself: Other DNA sequences of this sample code for an identical CDR3. This sequence joins TRBV18 and TRBJ1-4; no reliable D call. Trimming cost V 3 bases and J 3 bases, with 5 bases left between them. Germline CDR1 KGHSH, CDR2 LQKENI. This CDR3 comprises 13 residues. The CDR3 protein is CASSPPSNEKLFF. As DNA, the CDR3 is TGTGCCAGCTCACCCCCGTCTAATGAAAAACTGTTTTTT.

This chain links TRBV18 with TRBJ2-3; 8 bases agree with TRBD1. The V segment lost 4 bases and the J segment 0 bases; nucleotides outside the gene matches: 3. CDR3 length: 15 residues. Germline loops: CDR1 KGHSH, CDR2 LQKENI. CDR3 sequence (DNA): TGTGCCAGCTCACTCAGACAGGGGAGCACAGATACGCAGTATTTT. It specifies CASSLRQGSTDTQYF. The full variable domain, completed using reference TRBV18 and TRBJ2-3, is NAGVMQNPRHLVRRRGQEARLRCSPMKGHSHVYWYRQLPEEGLKFMVYLQKENIIDESGMPKERFSAEFPKEGPSILRIQQVVRGDSAAYFCASSLRQGSTDTQYFGPGTRLTVL.

The chain combines TRBV10-3 with TRBJ1-4; D gene ambiguous. The CDR3 is 12 residues long. The ends were cut back, 2 bases at V and 8 bases at J, with 6 bases in the middle. Germline CDR1 ENHRY, CDR2 SYGVKD. Here the CDR3 reads CAISEESEKLFF. DNA for the CDR3: TGTGCCATCAGTGAGGAGTCGGAAAAACTGTTTTTT.

The gene calls are TRBV5-4 and TRBJ1-1, with a possible D match to TRBD1 (6 bases). The ends were cut back, 3 bases at V and 8 bases at J, with 20 bases in the middle. Germline V CDR1 and CDR2: SGHNT, YYREEE (reference sequence). The CDR3 is 15 residues long. CDR3 residues: CASSWTKPQGGEAFF. The CDR3 DNA reads as TGTGCCAGCAGCTGGACGAAGCCTCAAGGGGGAGAAGCTTTCTTT.

The V call is TRBV19, the J call TRBJ2-7; D may be TRBD2 (6 bases). The germline V and J ends were trimmed by 5 bases and 2 bases, with 16 bases remaining between them. The CDR3 sequence is 15 residues long. Germline values: CDR1 LNHDA, CDR2 SQIVND (reference sequence). The CDR3 sequence: CASSPSLGGPYEQYF. The CDR3 DNA sequence: TGTGCCAGTAGTCCCAGCTTAGGAGGGCCCTACGAGCAGTACTTC.